The 19 T cell receptor beta chains in this list originate from one sample, sequenced in a study of T cells in Graves' hyperthyroidism and ophthalmopathy. TCR beta CDR3 region amplification was performed from RNA transcripts. HTBI primers were employed in a first-round RT-PCR of the TCR CDR3. TCRdb used MiXCR to reprocess the multiplex PCR reads, holding one entry per CDR3 protein. The sample contains about 260,000 distinct CDR3 sequences, about 20% of which appear only once. The sample was blood. The origin of the receptors is a man aged 25-40 years with Graves' ophthalmopathy.

V gene TRBV30 combines with J gene TRBJ1-6; D not certain. Trimming removed 2 bases from V and 7 bases from J, with 6 bases in between. The CDR3 has 12 amino acids. From germline, CDR1 is GTSNPN and CDR2 SVGIG (reference sequence). CDR3 nucleotide sequence: TGTGCCTGGAGTCCCCCAAATTCACCCCTCCACTTT. Residues: CAWSPPNSPLHF.

This clonotype was seen at least ten times. The chain couples TRBV11-2 to TRBJ2-1, with 11 bases fitting TRBD2. The CDR3 loop spans 17 amino acids. V lost 3 bases, J lost 4 bases, and 8 bases stayed unmatched. From germline, CDR1 is SGHAT and CDR2 FQNNGV. The CDR3 DNA follows: TGTGCCAGCAGCTTTCAGGGACTAGCGGACCAATACAATGAGCAGTTCTTC. This encodes CASSFQGLADQYNEQFF.

This clonotype came up many times. This chain uses TRBV3-1 with TRBJ2-1, with D perhaps TRBD2 (5 bases). V lost 6 bases and J 6 bases, leaving 15 bases between the germline ends. Germline V gene sequence: CDR1 LGHDT, CDR2 YNNKEL (reference sequence). The CDR3 length is 14 residues. CDR3 residues: CASSEGVAFNEQFF. The CDR3 DNA reads TGTGCCAGCAGTGAGGGAGTCGCCTTCAATGAGCAGTTCTTC.

The J gene is TRBJ2-5, the V gene TRBV27; D remains unclear. Trimming shortened V by 6 bases and J by 7 bases, and 3 bases separated the two germline ends. The CDR3 is 9 amino acids. The germline V gene encodes CDR1 MNHEY and CDR2 SMNVEV (reference sequence). The CDR3 DNA reads TGTGCCAGCAGAGGGACCCAGTACTTC. This translates into CASRGTQYF.

This clonotype has a handful of counts. This sequence joins TRBV30 and TRBJ2-6; the D gene is possibly TRBD1 (6 bases). Germline CDR1 is GTSNPN and CDR2 is SVGIG (reference sequence). V was pared by 2 bases and J by 3 bases, with 8 bases between. The CDR3 contains 14 residues. The CDR3 DNA is TGTGCCTGGAGTTCAGGGGTTGGGGCCAACGTCCTGACTTTC. Protein product: CAWSSGVGANVLTF.

This chain uses TRBV9 with TRBJ1-1; TRBD1 aligns across 7 bases. From germline, CDR1 is SGDLS and CDR2 YYNGEE. V gave up 0 bases and J gave up 8 bases; unmatched junction bases: 7. The CDR3 contains 14 residues. The CDR3 here is CASSVGQGSFEAFF. Written as DNA, the CDR3 is TGTGCCAGCAGCGTAGGACAGGGTAGTTTCGAAGCTTTCTTT.

Of note for this clonotype: Sequence at one end of the junction differs from germline and may be a read error. CDR3 DNA: TGTGCCAGCAGCTTAGTGCAGCAACCTTACAATAAGCAGTTCTTC. The encoded protein is CASSLVQQPYNKQFF. The V gene is TRBV7-2, the J gene TRBJ2-1; D not resolved. The germline V gene encodes CDR1 SGHTA and CDR2 FQGNSA. There are 15 residues in the CDR3.

This clonotype was observed at least ten times. The chain carries TRBV24-1 and TRBJ2-2; no definite D call. Germline V gene sequence: CDR1 KGHDR, CDR2 SFDVKD. Between the trimmed V and J ends, which lost 3 bases and 4 bases, there was a span of 11 bases. The CDR3 extends over 15 amino acids. The CDR3 sequence is CATSDQTEATGELFF. The CDR3 nucleotides read TGTGCCACCAGTGATCAAACAGAAGCCACCGGGGAGCTGTTTTTT.

The chain couples TRBV11-2 to TRBJ1-6; D remains unclear. The CDR3 sequence is 14 residues long. Trimming cost V 1 base and J 6 bases, with 7 bases left between them. In germline, CDR1 is SGHAT, CDR2 FQNNGV. The chain's CDR3 is CASSLGGFNSPLHF. CDR3 nucleotide sequence: TGTGCCAGCAGCTTAGGAGGGTTTAATTCACCCCTCCACTTT.

The rearrangement links TRBV5-1 to TRBJ2-1; D call uncertain. The CDR3 contains 16 residues. CDR1 is SGHRS, CDR2 YFSETQ, per germline. V was trimmed by 0 bases and J by 2 bases, leaving 12 bases between them. The DNA for the CDR3 is TGCGCCAGCAGCTTGGCCGGACGCCCCCCCTACAATGAGCAGTTCTTC. Protein product: CASSLAGRPPYNEQFF.

The chain couples TRBV11-3 to TRBJ2-7, with TRBD2 matching 7 bases. The CDR3 totals 15 residues. Germline lookup yields CDR1 SGHNT and CDR2 YENEEA. V was clipped by 6 bases and J by 5 bases; unmatched bases: 13. The CDR3: CASSFRRDYKNEQYF. Written as DNA, the CDR3 is TGTGCCAGCAGTTTTCGACGGGACTATAAAAACGAGCAGTACTTC.

The V gene is TRBV5-1, the J gene TRBJ2-7, with D unclear. The CDR3 has 15 amino acids. V lost 0 bases and J lost 2, with 12 bases in between. Germline CDR1 SGHRS, CDR2 YFSETQ. CDR3 loop: CASSLGLDSTYEQYF. CDR3 in DNA: TGCGCCAGCAGCTTGGGTCTAGATAGTACCTACGAGCAGTACTTC.

This clonotype has only a few counts. The rearrangement uses TRBV7-3 and TRBJ2-5; 9 bases align to TRBD2. The CDR3 is 16 amino acids. The germline gives CDR1 SGHTA, CDR2 FQGTGA. V trimming: 3 bases; J trimming: 3 bases; junction bases outside the gene matches: 8. CDR3 protein: CASSFGSSGKKETQYF. As DNA, the CDR3 is TGTGCCAGCAGCTTCGGGTCTAGCGGGAAAAAAGAGACCCAGTACTTC.

This chain connects TRBV9 to TRBJ2-2; tentative D call: TRBD2 (7 bases). This CDR3 is built from 16 residues. Germline CDR1 is SGDLS and CDR2 is YYNGEE. V was clipped by 4 bases and J by 2 bases, with 15 bases between them. The CDR3 DNA is TGTGCCAGCAGCCAAGGGGGGGGGGCTAACACCGGGGAGCTGTTTTTT. This encodes CASSQGGGANTGELFF.

Only a few counts were recorded for this clonotype. The chain recombines TRBV5-4 with TRBJ2-3; D possibly matches TRBD1 or TRBD2 (5 bases each). The germline CDR1 and CDR2 sequences are SGHNT and YYREEE (reference sequence). The CDR3 is 16 amino acids. V lost 4 bases to trimming and J lost 1 base, with 16 bases between them. In nucleotides, the CDR3 is TGTGCCAGCAGCCCCGGGACCCACCGGGGCACAGATACGCAGTATTTT. This sequence encodes CASSPGTHRGTDTQYF.

The table lists this clonotype with many counts. The chain links TRBV20-1 to TRBJ2-1; TRBD2 aligns across 8 bases. The CDR3 runs to 15 residues. CDR1 is DFQATT and CDR2 is SNEGSKA in the germline V gene (reference sequence). V trimming: 5 bases; J trimming: 5 bases; junction bases outside the gene matches: 11. This chain's CDR3 is CSASMSGLENNEQFF. DNA of the CDR3: TGCAGTGCTTCGATGTCGGGACTAGAAAACAATGAGCAGTTCTTC.

This clonotype was detected a few times. The chain uses TRBV6-5 and TRBJ2-7; tentatively, D is TRBD2 (7 bases). From germline, CDR1 is MNHEY and CDR2 SVGAGI. The CDR3 has 18 amino acids. The V and J ends lost 2 bases and 6 bases respectively, with 26 bases between them. The CDR3 loop is CASSYPDRGAGVLSEQYF. CDR3 bases: TGTGCCAGCAGTTACCCCGATAGGGGGGCGGGAGTACTTAGCGAGCAGTACTTC.

The table lists this clonotype with many counts. The chain couples TRBV2 to TRBJ2-1; D perhaps matches TRBD2 (6 bases). Germline CDR1 SNHLY, CDR2 FYNNEI. This CDR3 is 16 amino acids long. The V end was cut by 6 bases, the J end by 0 bases, with 15 bases between. The DNA of the CDR3 is TGTGCCAGCAGAGCGAGCGGAGGGAGCTCCTACAATGAGCAGTTCTTC. It is translated as CASRASGGSSYNEQFF.

This clonotype was recorded many times. The chain couples TRBV28 to TRBJ2-1; D is uncertain. The CDR3 extends over 13 amino acids. V lost 2 bases to trimming and J lost 12 bases, with 14 bases between them. From germline, CDR1 is MDHEN and CDR2 SYDVKM. The CDR3 coding sequence is TGTGCCAGCAGTTTAGCTAGTCCACCGGGGCAGTTCTTC. It specifies CASSLASPPGQFF.